The T cell receptor (beta chain) described here comes from a study of metastatic and nonmetastatic thyroid tumors. This clone was seen ten or more times. MiXCR re-clonotyped the PCR reads for TCRdb. The sample shows some 13,000 clones, approximately 30% of them seen only once. All patients reached thyroid surgery having received no treatment beforehand. The sequenced sample consisted of tumor tissue. This receptor was identified in a female donor with papillary thyroid cancer or a benign thyroid nodule (not recorded which). Some clones in this sample may be carry-over from other donors' samples.

The CDR3 protein is CSAREGGGNTGELFF. The CDR3 DNA reads as TGCAGTGCTAGAGAAGGGGGAGGGAACACCGGGGAGCTGTTTTTT. The V and J genes are TRBV20-1 and TRBJ2-2; tentatively, D is TRBD1 or TRBD2 (6 bases each). Trimming cost V 0 bases and J 1 base, with 9 bases left between them. The CDR3 sequence is 15 residues long. CDR1 DFQATT and CDR2 SNEGSKA come from the germline V gene (reference sequence).